The present T cell receptor beta chain was sequenced within a study of cytomegalovirus exposure and HLA in healthy donors. The study's findings and limits: The likely explanation for a cluster of highly shared sequence variants was sequencing artifact.

Worth noting for this clone: The antigen is unknown.

PCR employed 60 Vbeta and 13 Jbeta primers. Generated by immunoSEQ multiplex PCR, the TCRdb table keeps only in-frame clones and is missing some. The sample holds roughly 230,000 clones, around 90% seen once. The germline gives CDR1 MNHEY, CDR2 SVGAGI. Trimming cost V 6 bases and J 7 bases; bases outside gene matches: 3. The CDR3 is made up of 13 amino acids. The clonotype comes from a girl aged 2-10 years in good health and CMV-seronegative. The sequenced material came from PBMCs. The chain couples TRBV6-5 to TRBJ2-2, with 9 bases aligning to TRBD1. The CDR3 sequence is CASSWTGDGELFF. DNA of the CDR3: TGTGCCAGCAGCTGGACAGGGGACGGGGAGCTGTTTTTT.